Presented here are 30 T cell receptor beta chains from one specimen sequenced in a study of tumor-infiltrating lymphocytes in primary liver carcinoma. Total RNA amounting to 500 ng was the source from which TCR beta cDNA was made with a constant-region primer. The TCR beta library was amplified through three nested multiplex PCR rounds in a modified ARM-PCR procedure. The two initial PCR rounds, 9 to 11 cycles each, used TRBV1-TRBV30 forward and C-beta reverse primers. From the multiplex PCR reads, TCRdb called clonotypes with MiXCR, one entry per CDR3 protein. Here the sample spans approximately 340,000 distinct CDR3 sequences, around 60% being singletons. Out of unsorted whole blood came the blood RNA, and germline DNA was extracted as well. Material for sequencing was peripheral blood. All receptors come from a man aged 35-49 years with primary liver carcinoma and hepatitis B virus infection.

This rearrangement joins TRBV6-5 to TRBJ2-7, with 8 bases identical to TRBD1. The V and J ends lost 6 bases and 2 bases, in that order; junction bases with no gene match: 9. The V gene's germline CDR1 is MNHEY and CDR2 SVGAGI. This CDR3 region has 15 residues. The CDR3 is CASSPTGDATYEQYF. The CDR3 DNA reads as TGTGCCAGCAGCCCGACAGGGGACGCAACCTACGAGCAGTACTTC.

This chain uses TRBV4-1 with TRBJ1-5; D might be TRBD1 (6 bases). The CDR3 length is 18 residues. V dropped 2 bases and J dropped 0 bases, with 17 bases sitting between them. Germline V gives CDR1 MGHRA, CDR2 YSYEKL. The CDR3 sequence is CASSQRSSGTNSNQPQHF. For the CDR3, the DNA is TGCGCCAGCAGCCAACGATCCAGCGGGACAAATAGCAATCAGCCCCAGCATTTT.

With respect to this clonotype: Relative to the germline gene, one junction end is altered; a read error may explain this. The rearrangement joins TRBV4-2 to TRBJ2-5; 8 bases match TRBD1. CDR3 length: 15 amino acids. Germline V gives CDR1 LGHNA, CDR2 YNFKEQ. The CDR3 sequence is CASSQDSGTGEIQYF. The CDR3 coding sequence is TGTGCCAGCAGCCAAGATTCAGGGACAGGAGAGATCCAGTACTTC.

Remarks on this clonotype: At one end the junction does not follow the germline gene, possibly because of a read error. In DNA, the CDR3 is TGCAGCGTGTCGGTACAGGGGGCTGACGAGCAGCACTTC. It encodes CSVSVQGADEQHF. The rearrangement links TRBV29-1 to TRBJ2-7; 9 bases map to TRBD1. Germline V gene data show CDR1 as SQVTM and CDR2 as ANQGSEA. The CDR3 runs 13 residues.

The chain recombines TRBV5-5 with TRBJ2-5; D is tentatively TRBD1 or TRBD2 (5 bases each). CDR1 SGHKS and CDR2 YYEKEE come from the germline V gene (reference sequence). CDR3 size: 15 residues. V gave up 10 bases and J gave up 4 bases, with 23 bases separating them. The CDR3 sequence is CARTSGLTRPETQYF. The CDR3, as DNA: TGTGCCCGCACCTCGGGGCTTACACGTCCAGAGACCCAGTACTTC.

Comment on this clonotype: Compared with germline, one end of the junction differs, possibly owing to a read error. The V call is TRBV10-2, the J call TRBJ2-3; maybe TRBD2 (5 bases). CDR3 length equals 12 residues. The germline V gene encodes CDR1 WSHSY and CDR2 SAAADI. CDR3 residues: CAGRNWESTQYF. The DNA of the CDR3 is TGCGCCGGCAGGAACTGGGAGTCCACGCAGTATTTT.

Comments on this clonotype: This may be a read error: a much more frequent sequence differs by one nucleotide. The chain uses TRBV5-6 and TRBJ1-2; no reliable D call. Germline loops: CDR1 SGHDT, CDR2 YYEEEE. The CDR3 spans 13 residues. With 4 bases removed from V and 4 bases from J, the gap between germline ends came to 11 bases. The CDR3 loop reads CASSRSVGYGYTF. The DNA of the CDR3 is TGTGCCAGCAGCCGGAGTGTTGGCTATGGCTACACCTTC.

As concerns this clonotype: A junction end diverges from the germline sequence, so it may reflect a read error. The J gene is TRBJ1-4, the V gene TRBV12-3 or TRBV12-4; D uncertain. CDR3 length: 13 residues. CDR3 amino acids: CDSSLAGMGKLFF. CDR3 coding DNA: TGTGACAGCAGTTTAGCGGGGATGGGGAAACTGTTTTTT.

A word on this clonotype: The junction differs from germline at one of its ends, possibly a read error. The CDR3 region is CASSLGSEHFF. The CDR3 DNA reads TGTGCCAGCAGTCTGGGTAGTGAGCACTTCTTC. V is TRBV11-2 and J is TRBJ2-1; D is unclear. Per germline, CDR1 SGHAT and CDR2 FQNNGV. This CDR3 comprises 11 residues. The full variable domain, rest sourced from reference TRBV11-2 and TRBJ2-1, is EAGVAQSPRYKIIEKRQSVAFWCNPISGHATLYWYQQILGQGPKLLIQFQNNGVVDDSQLPKDRFSAERLKGVDSTLKIQPAKLEDSAVYLCASSLGSEHFFGPGTRLTVL.

In regard to this clonotype: One end of the junction is discordant with germline, which a read error may explain. This chain uses TRBV11-3 with TRBJ2-2, with 13 bases matching TRBD2. The CDR3 spans 20 residues. Germline V gives CDR1 SGHNT, CDR2 YENEEA. CDR3 nucleotides: TGTGCCACCAGCCCACAGCGACTAGCGGGGGGCAACGAGGACACCGGGGAGCTGTTTTTT. Its protein is CATSPQRLAGGNEDTGELFF. Complete variable domain (other parts from reference TRBV11-3 and TRBJ2-2): EAGVVQSPRYKIIEKKQPVAFWCNPISGHNTLYWYLQNLGQGPELLIRYENEEAVDDSQLPKDRFSAERLKGVDSTLKIQPAELGDSAVYLCATSPQRLAGGNEDTGELFFGEGSRLTVL.

The CDR3 sequence: CASSSVAGELFF. In nucleotides, the CDR3 is TGTGCCAGCAGCTCAGTCGCCGGGGAGCTGTTTTTT. V is TRBV7-6 and J is TRBJ2-2; D remains unclear. Between the trimmed V and J ends, which lost 4 bases and 6 bases, there was a span of 6 bases. This CDR3 has 12 amino acids. The germline gives CDR1 SGHVS, CDR2 FNYEAQ.

The rearrangement links TRBV28 to TRBJ1-6, with D possibly being TRBD1 (6 bases). CDR1 MDHEN and CDR2 SYDVKM come from the germline V gene. This CDR3 is 16 amino acids long. Trimming shortened V by 1 base and J by 4 bases, and 11 bases separated the two germline ends. CDR3 amino acids: CASSLLSGQYNSPLHF. The DNA of the CDR3 is TGTGCCAGCAGTTTATTATCAGGACAGTATAATTCACCCCTCCACTTT.

This clonotype is a singleton in its sample. One base away lies a much larger clone, so this may be a sequencing read error. This rearrangement joins TRBV29-1 to TRBJ2-2; D is possibly TRBD2 (6 bases). The CDR3 is made up of 15 amino acids. From germline, CDR1 is SQVTM and CDR2 ANQGSEA. CDR3 DNA: TGCACCGTTGAAGTTGCGGAGGGTATCACCGGGGAGCTGTTTTTT. Residues: CTVEVAEGITGELFF.

Notes on this clonotype: One junction end disagrees with the germline gene, perhaps due to a read error. The chain joins TRBV6-5 to TRBJ1-5; D may be TRBD1 (5 bases). This CDR3 is 13 amino acids long. Germline values: CDR1 MNHEY, CDR2 SVGAGI. Written as DNA, the CDR3 is TGTACCAGCAGTTATAGCGGGGCCCAGCCCCAGCATTTT. Encoded protein: CTSSYSGAQPQHF.

Of note for this clonotype: A much larger clone differs by one base, so this may be a read error. The chain joins TRBV6-6 to TRBJ2-7, with D perhaps matching TRBD1 (6 bases). This CDR3 spans 15 amino acids. Germline CDR1 reads MNHNY; CDR2 reads SVGAGI (reference sequence). In nucleotides, the CDR3 is TGTACCAGCAGTTCCCCGGGGACAATTGGTTACGAGCAGTACTTC. Encoded protein: CTSSSPGTIGYEQYF.

The chain recombines TRBV6-6 with TRBJ2-3; 13 bases fit TRBD2. This CDR3 is 15 amino acids long. The germline CDR1 and CDR2 sequences are MNHNY and SVGAGI (reference sequence). This CDR3 reads CGRRTSGRTTDTQYF. Written as DNA, the CDR3 is TGTGGCAGAAGGACTAGCGGGAGAACGACAGATACGCAGTATTTT.

This clonotype was seen a handful of times. The genes are TRBV4-2 and TRBJ1-3; 10 bases are shared with TRBD1. The CDR3 contains 15 residues. Losses at the gene ends were 6 bases for V and 2 bases for J; bases not matched to a gene: 4. Germline CDR1 and CDR2: LGHNA and YNFKEQ. The CDR3 nucleotides are TGTGCCAGCAGTCAGACAGGGGGCGCTGGAAACACCATATATTTT. Its protein is CASSQTGGAGNTIYF.

Concerning this clonotype: This may be a read error, as it is one base from a much larger clone. The chain recombines TRBV5-1 with TRBJ2-5; no firm D call. Germline CDR1 reads SGHRS; CDR2 reads YFSETQ. V was cut by 0 bases and J by 2 bases, with 11 bases left in between. The CDR3 is made up of 15 amino acids. CDR3 nucleotide sequence: TGCGCCAGCAGCTTGGATGGGGTGCAACAAGAGACCCAGTACTTC. Its protein product is CASSLDGVQQETQYF.

As regards this clonotype: An end of the junction does not agree with germline; a read error may underlie this. This chain links TRBV11-2 with TRBJ2-7; 7 positions match TRBD2. Germline V gene lookup returns CDR1 SGHAT and CDR2 FQNNGV. The CDR3 contains 15 residues. CDR3 amino acids: CASNLEGLYSYEQYF. CDR3 in DNA: TGTGCCAGCAACCTGGAGGGACTATACTCCTACGAGCAGTATTTC.

V usage is TRBV30 and J usage is TRBJ2-1; D is undetermined. Germline CDR1 is GTSNPN and CDR2 is SVGIG (reference sequence). The CDR3 spans 13 residues. Trimming took off 1 base at V and 3 bases at J, with 7 bases between the two ends. CDR3 residues: CAWSGSFYNEQFF. Here the CDR3 DNA reads TGTGCCTGGAGTGGAAGCTTCTACAATGAGCAGTTCTTC.

With regard to this clonotype: The germline gene is not matched at one end of the junction; a read error may be the cause. V usage is TRBV11-2 and J usage is TRBJ2-1, with TRBD2 identical over 9 bases. The V gene's germline CDR1 is SGHAT and CDR2 FQNNGV. This CDR3 is built from 15 residues. DNA for the CDR3: TGTGCCATCAGCCCCAGCGGGAGGCCCTACAATGAGCACTTCTTC. Translated, it gives CAISPSGRPYNEHFF. The full variable domain, in which reference TRBV11-2 and TRBJ2-1 provide the parts outside the CDR3, is EAGVAQSPRYKIIEKRQSVAFWCNPISGHATLYWYQQILGQGPKLLIQFQNNGVVDDSQLPKDRFSAERLKGVDSTLKIQPAKLEDSAVYLCAISPSGRPYNEHFFGPGTRLTVL.

In the case of this clonotype: Germline is not matched at one junction end, which may reflect a read error. The rearrangement joins TRBV6-1 to TRBJ2-4; D gene unclear. CDR1 is MNHNS, CDR2 SASEGT, per germline. This CDR3 is 14 amino acids long. CDR3 in amino acids: CTSSESGPKNIQYF. CDR3 DNA sequence: TGTACCAGCAGTGAGTCCGGCCCCAAAAACATTCAGTACTTC.

V gene TRBV11-2 combines with J gene TRBJ2-7, with TRBD2 matching over 10 bases. This CDR3 is 16 amino acids long. Germline V lookup: CDR1 SGHAT, CDR2 FQNNGV. The CDR3 reads CGNSEGLAPAFDEQYF. DNA of the CDR3: TGTGGCAACAGCGAGGGACTAGCGCCCGCCTTTGATGAGCAGTACTTC.

This chain uses TRBV11-2 with TRBJ1-1; weak D call: TRBD1 (5 bases). The CDR3 runs 14 residues. Per the germline V gene, CDR1 is SGHAT and CDR2 is FQNNGV. Between the trimmed V and J ends, which lost 1 base and 7 bases, there was a span of 13 bases. The CDR3 protein is CASSLAGSISEAFF. The CDR3 DNA reads TGTGCCAGCAGCTTAGCAGGGAGCATCAGTGAAGCTTTCTTT.

This clonotype occurred once. This may arise from a read error, as a much more abundant clone is one base away. This chain links TRBV29-1 with TRBJ2-2; D may be TRBD2 (5 bases). Germline CDR1 SQVTM, CDR2 ANQGSEA. This CDR3 region has 11 residues. In nucleotides, the CDR3 is TGCAGCGTTTTATTTACCGGGGAGCTGTTATTT. Its protein is CSVLFTGELLF.

The chain carries TRBV4-1 and TRBJ2-2, with TRBD1 matching 7 bases. This CDR3 region has 16 residues. Germline V gives CDR1 MGHRA, CDR2 YSYEKL. V lost 11 bases and J lost 5; bases outside the gene matches: 17. The CDR3 DNA is TGCGCCGGCAACGATCTGGACAGGAGGTTGACCGGGGAGCTGTTTTTT. Translation gives CAGNDLDRRLTGELFF.

With respect to this clonotype: Lacking the conserved final phenylalanine or tryptophan, this CDR3 likely reflects a read error. This chain links TRBV11-1 with TRBJ1-2, with D uncertain. Trimming cost V 4 bases and J 7 bases, with 13 bases left between them. Germline-derived CDR1 and CDR2 are SGHAT and FQDESV (reference sequence). The CDR3 is 13 residues long. CDR3 DNA: TGTGCCAGCAGCTGGGGAGGCGAGAGTGGCTACACCTTA. It specifies CASSWGGESGYTL.

A remark on this clonotype: This may be a read error: a much more frequent sequence differs by one nucleotide. This sequence joins TRBV29-1 and TRBJ2-1; D call uncertain. Germline V CDR1 and CDR2: SQVTM, ANQGSEA. The CDR3 has 12 amino acids. With 4 bases removed from V and 6 bases from J, the gap between germline ends came to 10 bases. DNA of the CDR3: TGCAGCGTTGGCAGCCACCTCAATGAGCAGTTCTTC. Translated, it gives CSVGSHLNEQFF.

Comments on this clonotype: A single base separates this from a much larger clone, so it may be a read error. The rearrangement uses TRBV6-5 and TRBJ1-2; 7 bases align to TRBD1. Germline loops: CDR1 MNHEY, CDR2 SVGAGI. The CDR3 extends over 13 amino acids. Here the CDR3 DNA reads TGTGACAGCAGTCGGACAGGAGTGGGAGGCTACACCTTC. Amino acids: CDSSRTGVGGYTF.

Comments on this clonotype: One end of the junction varies from germline; a read error may be responsible. The chain couples TRBV7-2 to TRBJ2-7; the D is unclear. Per the germline V gene, CDR1 is SGHTA and CDR2 is FQGNSA. The CDR3 has 16 amino acids. CDR3 protein: CASGFDWWLIYYEQYF. For the CDR3, the DNA is TGTGCCAGCGGCTTCGATTGGTGGCTTATCTACTACGAGCAGTACTTC.